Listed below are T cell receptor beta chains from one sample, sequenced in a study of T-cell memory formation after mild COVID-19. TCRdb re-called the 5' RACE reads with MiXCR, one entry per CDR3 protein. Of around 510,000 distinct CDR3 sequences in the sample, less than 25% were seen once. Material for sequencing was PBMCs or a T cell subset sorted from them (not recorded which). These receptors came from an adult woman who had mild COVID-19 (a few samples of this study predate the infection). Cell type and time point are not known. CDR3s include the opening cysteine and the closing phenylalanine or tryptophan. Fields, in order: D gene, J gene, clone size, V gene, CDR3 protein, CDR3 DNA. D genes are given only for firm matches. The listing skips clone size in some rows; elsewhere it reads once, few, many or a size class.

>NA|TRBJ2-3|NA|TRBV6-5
CASRTWLGVGELRSEYF
TGTGCCAGCAGGACGTGGTTAGGGGTTGGCGAGCTGAGGTCGGAGTATTTT
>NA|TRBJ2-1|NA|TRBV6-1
CASSEGTSSYNEQFF
TGTGCCAGCAGTGAAGGTACTAGCTCCTACAATGAGCAGTTCTTC
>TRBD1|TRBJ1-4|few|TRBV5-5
CASSLAGTGYEKLFF
TGTGCCAGCAGCTTGGCGGGGACAGGGTATGAAAAACTGTTTTTT
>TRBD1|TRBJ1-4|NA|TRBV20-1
CSASDRGGFNEKLFF
TGCAGTGCTTCTGACAGGGGGGGCTTTAATGAAAAACTGTTTTTT
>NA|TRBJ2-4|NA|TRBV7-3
CASSLDRENIQYF
TGTGCCAGCAGCCTCGACAGAGAAAACATTCAGTACTTC
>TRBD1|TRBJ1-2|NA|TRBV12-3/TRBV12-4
CASRQTGFNGYTF
TGTGCCAGCAGACAGACAGGGTTTAATGGCTACACCTTC
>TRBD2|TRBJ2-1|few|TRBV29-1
CSVDGTSGNTNEQFF
TGCAGCGTTGACGGGACTAGCGGGAATACCAATGAGCAGTTCTTC
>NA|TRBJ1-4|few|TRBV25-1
CASTAAFHEKLFF
TGTGCCAGCACGGCAGCGTTTCATGAAAAACTGTTTTTT
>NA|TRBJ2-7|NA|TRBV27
CASSRAVLTYEQYF
TGTGCCAGCAGCCGGGCAGTGCTGACCTACGAGCAGTACTTC
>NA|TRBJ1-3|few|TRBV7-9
CASSFRERGGNTIYF
TGTGCCAGCAGCTTCAGGGAGAGAGGTGGAAACACCATATATTTT
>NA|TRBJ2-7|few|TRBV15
CATSRGSGYRSYEQYF
TGTGCCACCAGCAGAGGTTCAGGGTACAGATCCTACGAGCAGTACTTC
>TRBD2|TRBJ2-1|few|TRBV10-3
CAISEGSGRDHNEQFF
TGTGCCATCAGTGAAGGGAGCGGGAGGGATCACAATGAGCAGTTCTTC
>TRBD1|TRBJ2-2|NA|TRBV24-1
CATRGDSDTTGELFF
TGTGCCACCAGAGGGGACAGCGATACCACCGGGGAGCTGTTTTTT
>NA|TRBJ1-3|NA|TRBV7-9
CASTLSRGPGNTIYF
TGTGCCAGCACCCTCTCTCGAGGACCTGGAAACACCATATATTTT
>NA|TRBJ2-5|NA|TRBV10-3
CAIGQSPETQYF
TGTGCCATCGGGCAATCCCCGGAGACCCAGTACTTC
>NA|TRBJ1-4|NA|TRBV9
CASSVGGGPVAEKLFF
TGTGCCAGCAGCGTAGGGGGTGGGCCTGTAGCAGAAAAACTGTTTTTT
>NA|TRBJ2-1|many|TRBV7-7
CASSLEGGLSEQFF
TGTGCTAGCAGCTTAGAGGGGGGACTGTCTGAGCAGTTCTTC